Presented here are 22 T cell receptor beta chains from one specimen sequenced in a study of T cell responses to AZD1222 COVID-19 vaccine. Here immunoSEQ multiplex PCR was the method, and the copy in TCRdb shows in-frame clones only, minus some. The data hold 160,000 or so clones, with just over 90% observed a single time. The material sequenced was peripheral blood, taken on day 0 of MenACWY control vaccination. Receptors were obtained from an adult in good health.

The gene calls are TRBV18 and TRBJ1-1; D call uncertain. This CDR3 region has 15 residues. Trimming pared 2 bases from V and 4 bases from J, leaving 14 bases between. The germline CDR1 and CDR2 sequences are KGHSH and LQKENI. CDR3 sequence: CASSPGRPSGTEAFF. CDR3 nucleotides: TGTGCCAGCTCACCAGGCCGTCCTTCGGGCACTGAAGCTTTCTTT.

The chain has TRBV5-1 and TRBJ2-2; unclear D gene. Per the germline V gene, CDR1 is SGHRS and CDR2 is YFSETQ. CDR3 length equals 11 residues. V was shortened by 4 bases and J by 7 bases, with 5 bases between the two germline ends. DNA of the CDR3: TGCGCCAGCAGCGAAATCGGGGAGCTGTTTTTT. Protein product: CASSEIGELFF.

The rearrangement links TRBV4-2 to TRBJ2-5, with D tentatively TRBD2 (6 bases). CDR1 is LGHNA and CDR2 is YNFKEQ in the germline V gene. The germline V and J ends were trimmed by 5 bases and 1 base, with 17 bases remaining between them. The CDR3 consists of 16 residues. CDR3 region: CASSARSLAAQETQYF. For the CDR3, the DNA is TGTGCCAGCAGCGCAAGGTCCTTAGCGGCCCAAGAGACCCAGTACTTC.

The V gene is TRBV6-5, the J gene TRBJ1-2; D is uncertain. Germline-derived CDR1 and CDR2 are MNHEY and SVGAGI. Trimming removed 6 bases at V and 8 bases at J, with 16 bases between. The CDR3 is 13 residues long. The DNA of the CDR3 is TGTGCCAGCAGCGACCTGGCCCTGGGGGGCTACACCTTC. Encoded protein: CASSDLALGGYTF.

The rearrangement uses TRBV19 and TRBJ2-1; D is possibly TRBD1 (5 bases). There are 12 residues in the CDR3. V dropped 6 bases and J dropped 12 bases, with 15 bases sitting between them. Germline V CDR1 and CDR2: LNHDA, SQIVND (reference sequence). The DNA of the CDR3 is TGTGCCAGTAGCACACAGGCGAGCGTGCAGTTCTTC. Amino acids: CASSTQASVQFF.

The genes are TRBV11-3 and TRBJ2-7; D might be TRBD2 (5 bases). Germline V gene sequence: CDR1 SGHNT, CDR2 YENEEA. The CDR3 contains 16 residues. V lost 1 base, J lost 5 bases, and 18 bases lay in between. The CDR3 loop reads CASSLVLGMLPHEQYF. The DNA for the CDR3 is TGTGCCAGCAGCTTAGTCCTCGGGATGCTTCCCCACGAGCAGTACTTC.

The chain links TRBV15 to TRBJ1-2, with 7 bases lining up with TRBD1. The germline gives CDR1 LNHNV, CDR2 YYDKDF (reference sequence). V dropped 9 bases and J dropped 2; count of bases not matched to a gene: 9. CDR3 length equals 14 residues. In nucleotides, the CDR3 is TGTGCCACAAGGATGGGAGGGGGCAACTATGGCTACACCTTC. It encodes CATRMGGGNYGYTF.

This chain joins TRBV30 and TRBJ2-7; 7 bases are shared with TRBD2. Germline assignment: CDR1 GTSNPN and CDR2 SVGIG (reference sequence). This CDR3 comprises 12 residues. Losses at the gene ends were 5 bases for V and 4 bases for J; bases not matched to a gene: 5. The CDR3 DNA follows: TGTGCCTGGCGTTCTAGCGGTTACGAGCAGTACTTC. It specifies CAWRSSGYEQYF.

The chain employs TRBV27 and TRBJ1-6; D call uncertain. There are 16 residues in the CDR3. Germline CDR1 MNHEY, CDR2 SMNVEV (reference sequence). V was trimmed by 9 bases and J by 0 bases, leaving 15 bases between them. CDR3 coding DNA: TGTGCCAGGAGTAACGGCCTGCACTCCTATAATTCACCCCTCCACTTT. Translated: CARSNGLHSYNSPLHF.

The rearrangement links TRBV24-1 to TRBJ2-2, with D possibly called TRBD1 or TRBD2 (5 bases each). V gave up 4 bases and J gave up 3 bases, with 20 bases separating them. The CDR3 has 18 residues. CDR1 is KGHDR, CDR2 SFDVKD, per germline. CDR3 sequence (DNA): TGTGCCACCAGTGAGGGGACCGGCCACCCCTCCCACACCGGGGAGCTGTTTTTT. It is translated as CATSEGTGHPSHTGELFF.

The chain employs TRBV9 and TRBJ1-4; possible D gene TRBD1, 5 bases. Trimming removed 3 bases from V and 0 bases from J, with 12 bases in between. This CDR3 comprises 16 residues. CDR1 SGDLS and CDR2 YYNGEE come from the germline V gene. For the CDR3, the DNA is TGTGCCAGCAGCGCTTCGGGGGGTGCAACTAATGAAAAACTGTTTTTT. Its protein is CASSASGGATNEKLFF.

The chain employs TRBV7-8 and TRBJ2-3; TRBD2 matches 7 bases. Germline assignment: CDR1 SGHVS and CDR2 FQNEAQ. There are 15 residues in the CDR3. Trimming removed 7 bases from V and 0 bases from J; junction bases left unmatched: 7. CDR3 DNA: TGTGCCAGCAATAAGCGGGAAGCTAGCACAGATACGCAGTATTTT. This translates into CASNKREASTDTQYF.

The table lists this clone with a count of one. V usage is TRBV5-8 and J usage is TRBJ1-4; D gene ambiguous. Germline CDR1 SGHTS, CDR2 YDEGEE. The CDR3 consists of 15 residues. Trimming pared 4 bases from V and 3 bases from J, leaving 13 bases between. The CDR3 DNA reads TGTGCCAGCAGCCTGGACCGGGCGGCTAATGAAAAACTGTTTTTT. Translated, it gives CASSLDRAANEKLFF.

V and J are TRBV10-1 and TRBJ1-3, with D unresolved. Trimming took 0 bases from V and 3 from J, leaving 15 bases between them. CDR3 length equals 17 residues. Germline V gene sequence: CDR1 WNHNN, CDR2 SYGVQD (reference sequence). The CDR3 bases are TGCGCCAGCAGTGAGTCGTTAGGCCTCGGAAGTGGAAACACCATATATTTT. The encoded protein is CASSESLGLGSGNTIYF.

This chain connects TRBV7-2 to TRBJ1-6; 11 positions agree with TRBD1. The V and J ends lost 5 bases and 1 base, in that order; junction bases with no gene match: 7. Germline V gives CDR1 SGHTA, CDR2 FQGNSA. The CDR3 spans 18 residues. DNA for the CDR3: TGTGCCAGCAGCCCTGGGACAGGGGGAAATTCCTATAATTCACCCCTCCACTTT. Its protein is CASSPGTGGNSYNSPLHF.

The V call is TRBV7-2, the J call TRBJ2-7, with unresolved D. Per germline, CDR1 SGHTA and CDR2 FQGNSA. This CDR3 has 14 residues. Trimming shortened V by 6 bases and J by 5 bases, and 17 bases separated the two germline ends. CDR3 sequence reads: CASSPSASYNEQYF. The CDR3, as DNA: TGTGCCAGCAGTCCCTCGGCCTCCTACAACGAGCAGTACTTC.

The chain uses TRBV19 and TRBJ1-2, with 8 bases identical to TRBD1. This CDR3 has 15 amino acids. The junction had 6 bases not matched to a gene; V was cut back by 6 bases and J by 0 bases. From germline, CDR1 is LNHDA and CDR2 SQIVND (reference sequence). The CDR3 DNA is TGTGCCAGTAGACGACAGGGGCCCACTAACTATGGCTACACCTTC. Its translation is CASRRQGPTNYGYTF.

The CDR3 spells CASKKEGIGYGYTF. The CDR3 coding sequence is TGTGCCAGCAAGAAGGAGGGAATAGGGTATGGCTACACCTTC. The V gene is TRBV9, the J gene TRBJ1-2; D unclear. Germline assignment: CDR1 SGDLS and CDR2 YYNGEE. The CDR3 consists of 14 residues. V was shortened by 6 bases and J by 5 bases, with 17 bases between the two germline ends.

The chain couples TRBV28 to TRBJ1-3; weak D call: TRBD1 (5 bases). CDR1 is MDHEN, CDR2 SYDVKM, per germline. Deletions cut 7 bases from V and 4 bases from J, with 14 bases between. The CDR3 consists of 14 residues. This chain's CDR3 is CASTVTVAGNTIYF. Written as DNA, the CDR3 is TGTGCCAGCACCGTGACAGTAGCCGGAAACACCATATATTTT.

The chain is built from TRBV10-3 and TRBJ2-5; 8 nucleotides agree with TRBD1. With 6 bases clipped from V and 5 bases from J, the junction kept 5 bases outside the gene matches. This CDR3 is 13 amino acids long. Germline CDR1 ENHRY, CDR2 SYGVKD. The CDR3 DNA is TGTGCCATCAGCCCAGGGGGCGGGGAGACCCAGTACTTC. Amino acids: CAISPGGGETQYF.

This chain links TRBV30 with TRBJ2-3; 8 bases agree with TRBD2. Germline CDR1 and CDR2: GTSNPN and SVGIG (reference sequence). This CDR3 region has 14 residues. CDR3 nucleotide sequence: TGTGCTTTTGGGAGGAGCGGGAGAGGAGATACGCAGTATTTT. Amino acids: CAFGRSGRGDTQYF.

The CDR3, as DNA: TGTGCCAGTAGGGATCTAGCGGGAGGGCCTAGGAATGAGCAGTTCTTC. Its protein product is CASRDLAGGPRNEQFF. The chain uses TRBV19 and TRBJ2-1; 12 nucleotides line up with TRBD2. CDR1 and CDR2 from the germline V gene are LNHDA and SQIVND (reference sequence). CDR3 length: 16 residues. V lost 6 bases, J lost 7 bases, and 10 bases stayed unmatched. The full variable domain, its missing parts supplied by reference TRBV19 and TRBJ2-1, is DGGITQSPKYLFRKEGQNVTLSCEQNLNHDAMYWYRQDPGQGLRLIYYSQIVNDFQKGDIAEGYSVSREKKESFPLTVTSAQKNPTAFYLCASRDLAGGPRNEQFFGPGTRLTVL.